This TCR beta chain was recovered during a study of shared clonotypes between healthy human individuals. Study in general: Those who served as donors were a couple of women and a few men between the ages of 18 and 49.

This clone has a single count. Assay: immunoSEQ multiplex PCR; the TCRdb copy retains only in-frame clones and omits some. The top ten clones hold 0.39% of a sample with some 2.3 million clones, approximately 95% of them seen once. V was cut by 3 bases and J by 3 bases, with 15 bases left in between. The CDR3 length is 16 residues. Germline CDR1 and CDR2: MNHEY and SMNVEV (reference sequence). The origin of this receptor is a man aged 18 to 29 in good health. Some clones in this sample may be carry-over from other donors' samples. Sample: naive CD4+ T cells from PBMCs. Indicated subset: CD45RA+ positively selected. This chain connects TRBV27 to TRBJ2-1; D gene ambiguous. CDR3 sequence reads: CASSFGLTSYYNEQFF. The CDR3 DNA follows: TGTGCCAGCAGTTTCGGTCTCACCAGCTACTACAATGAGCAGTTCTTC.